The TCR beta chain under discussion was sequenced for a study of cytomegalovirus exposure and HLA in healthy donors. Study overall: The 130 or so validation repertoires used the same platform as the roughly 700 first-cohort repertoires (as reported by a later analysis). General study results and limits: The tendency of first-cohort TCR clusters to co-occur in the roughly 120 validation repertoires was the finding of a later analysis. The study recorded 150 to 200 TCR beta chains that were cytomegalovirus-associated.

A word on this clone: Antigen unknown.

With 5 bases removed from V and 1 base from J, the gap between germline ends came to 3 bases. Germline values: CDR1 SGHRS, CDR2 YFSETQ. This CDR3 spans 11 amino acids. Using immunoSEQ multiplex PCR, the repertoire was profiled, and TCRdb retains in-frame clones only, with some absent. In the table there are about 160,000 clones, 84% of which are singletons. The chain couples TRBV5-1 to TRBJ1-1, with D hard to call. This sequence originates from a man aged 25-45 years in good health and CMV-seropositive. Source material: PBMCs. CDR3 sequence reads: CASRRNTEAFF. The CDR3 DNA is TGCGCCAGCAGGCGGAACACTGAAGCTTTCTTT.